This TCR beta chain comes out of a study of T cell repertoires in cytomegalovirus infection. V gave up 3 bases and J gave up 1 base, with 11 bases separating them. The CDR3 length is 15 residues. TCRdb re-called the reads through MiXCR, storing one row per CDR3 protein. The table lists 200,000 to 300,000 distinct CDR3 sequences, roughly an eighth of them singletons. Study-level results: HLA-C-restricted CMV clonotypes gave the most frequent clonotype in two of eight donors.

This clonotype came up many times. Its target is unknown. V and J are TRBV12-3 or TRBV12-4 and TRBJ2-3; D possibly matches TRBD1 or TRBD2 (5 bases each). The sequenced material came from PBMCs. The receptor was derived from a human donor in good health (CMV status not recorded). Some clones in this sample may be carry-over from other donors' samples. In DNA form, the CDR3 reads TGTGCCAGCAGTTTCGAGGGGTTGGGCACAGATACGCAGTATTTT. Amino acid sequence: CASSFEGLGTDTQYF.